The 29 T cell receptor beta chains listed next were all sequenced from one sample in a study of cytomegalovirus exposure and HLA in healthy donors. Method: immunoSEQ multiplex PCR; TCRdb's copy keeps in-frame clones and lacks some. The table includes roughly 190,000 clones, more than 75% detected once. Sequencing input: PBMCs. These receptors came from a man aged 30 to 39 in good health and CMV-seropositive.

This clone occurred once. This chain uses TRBV5-1 with TRBJ2-4; 11 bases are shared with TRBD2. Germline trimming cut 5 bases from V and 3 bases from J; bases unmatched to any gene: 10. The CDR3 is 17 residues long. Germline V gene sequence: CDR1 SGHRS, CDR2 YFSETQ. CDR3 region: CASSSPGLADNKNIQYF. As DNA, the CDR3 is TGCGCCAGCAGTTCGCCGGGACTAGCGGATAACAAAAACATTCAGTACTTC.

The rearrangement joins TRBV5-1 to TRBJ2-2; TRBD2 matches at 8 bases. V shed 4 bases and J 5 bases; nucleotides not matched to a gene: 16. This CDR3 has 18 residues. Germline CDR1 is SGHRS and CDR2 is YFSETQ. The CDR3 spells CASSLEPLKKRETGELFF. CDR3 nucleotides: TGCGCCAGCAGCCTTGAGCCCCTAAAAAAGCGGGAGACCGGGGAGCTGTTTTTT.

This clone has more than one count but fewer than ten. The rearrangement uses TRBV6-5 and TRBJ1-6; D perhaps matches TRBD1 (5 bases). The CDR3 totals 16 residues. Trimming removed 0 bases from V and 7 bases from J, with 13 bases in between. CDR1 is MNHEY, CDR2 SVGAGI, per germline. CDR3 coding DNA: TGTGCCAGCAGTTACTCATCCTCCAGGGCCAATTCACCCCTCCACTTT. Protein product: CASSYSSSRANSPLHF.

V gene TRBV14 combines with J gene TRBJ2-3; 12 bases are shared with TRBD2. Unmatched junction bases numbered 4, after V lost 3 bases and J lost 6 bases. The germline V gene has CDR1 SGHDN and CDR2 FVKESK. CDR3 size: 15 residues. The CDR3 loop is CASSQTSGSGDTQYF. The CDR3 nucleotides are TGTGCCAGCAGCCAGACTAGCGGGAGTGGGGATACGCAGTATTTT.

The genes are TRBV6-1 and TRBJ2-2, with D hard to call. CDR1 and CDR2 (germline): MNHNS, SASEGT. V lost 0 bases and J 6 bases, leaving 11 bases between the germline ends. The CDR3 length is 15 residues. The CDR3 nucleotides are TGTGCCAGCAGTGAAGCGATTAGATTGGCCGGGGAGCTGTTTTTT. Translating it yields CASSEAIRLAGELFF.

This sequence joins TRBV6-5 and TRBJ1-5; D gene uncertain. The V and J ends lost 0 bases and 5 bases respectively, with 8 bases between them. The germline V gene encodes CDR1 MNHEY and CDR2 SVGAGI. CDR3 size: 14 residues. The CDR3 is CASSYSRVDQPQHF. CDR3 bases: TGTGCCAGCAGTTACTCTAGGGTAGATCAGCCCCAGCATTTT.

The chain's CDR3 is CASSLSRDNQPQHF. CDR3 sequence (DNA): TGTGCCAGCAGCTTATCCCGGGATAATCAGCCCCAGCATTTT. This chain links TRBV7-2 with TRBJ1-5; D unresolved. The germline V and J ends were trimmed by 2 bases and 4 bases, with 9 bases remaining between them. Germline CDR1 reads SGHTA; CDR2 reads FQGNSA. This CDR3 has 14 residues.

The V call is TRBV7-3, the J call TRBJ1-1; possible D gene TRBD1, 6 bases. Germline CDR1 and CDR2: SGHTA and FQGTGA. CDR3 length equals 14 residues. The ends were cut back, 5 bases at V and 1 base at J, with 11 bases in the middle. CDR3 DNA sequence: TGTGCCAGCAGCCTACAGGGACAGAACACTGAAGCTTTCTTT. Residues: CASSLQGQNTEAFF.

The V call is TRBV4-1, the J call TRBJ1-4, with 10 bases aligning to TRBD1. The germline CDR1 and CDR2 sequences are MGHRA and YSYEKL. V gave up 4 bases and J gave up 0 bases; unmatched junction bases: 2. The CDR3 is made up of 16 amino acids. The CDR3 DNA reads TGCGCCAGCAGCCCTGGACAGGGGGCAACTAATGAAAAACTGTTTTTT. The encoded protein is CASSPGQGATNEKLFF.

This clone showed up just once. The chain combines TRBV10-3 with TRBJ2-3; D may be TRBD1 or TRBD2 (6 bases each). There are 14 residues in the CDR3. V shed 6 bases and J shed 3 bases, with 13 bases lying between them. Germline loops: CDR1 ENHRY, CDR2 SYGVKD. The CDR3 sequence is CAIRTGGSTDTQYF. In nucleotides, the CDR3 is TGTGCCATCAGGACAGGAGGGTCGACAGATACGCAGTATTTT.

The chain uses TRBV5-1 and TRBJ1-2; possibly TRBD1 for D (6 bases). From germline, CDR1 is SGHRS and CDR2 YFSETQ. The V and J ends lost 4 bases and 8 bases respectively, with 15 bases between them. This CDR3 is 13 amino acids long. The CDR3 DNA reads as TGCGCCAGCAGCCCGAGGACAGCCGAGGGCTACACCTTC. This encodes CASSPRTAEGYTF.

The V and J genes are TRBV7-9 and TRBJ2-7; D is unclear. The CDR3 covers 12 residues. Deletions cut 1 base from V and 7 bases from J, with 8 bases between. The germline gives CDR1 SEHNR, CDR2 FQNEAQ (reference sequence). For the CDR3, the DNA is TGTGCCAGCAGCTTAGTTACCGGGGAGCAGTACTTC. This gives the protein CASSLVTGEQYF.

The genes are TRBV19 and TRBJ2-5, with 7 bases fitting TRBD2. This CDR3 is 13 amino acids long. The V gene end was trimmed by 4 bases and the J gene end by 4 bases; junction bases not matched to a gene: 3. Germline-derived CDR1 and CDR2 are LNHDA and SQIVND (reference sequence). The CDR3 bases are TGTGCCAGTAGTAGGGCTAGCGGAGAGACCCAGTACTTC. Translated: CASSRASGETQYF.

The J gene is TRBJ2-1, the V gene TRBV7-2, with TRBD1 matching over 7 bases. Germline assignment: CDR1 SGHTA and CDR2 FQGNSA. This CDR3 is 16 amino acids long. The V and J ends lost 5 bases and 0 bases, in that order; junction bases with no gene match: 7. This CDR3 is CASSRLGQYSYNEQFF. In nucleotides, the CDR3 is TGTGCCAGCAGCCGCCTGGGACAGTACTCCTACAATGAGCAGTTCTTC.

The CDR3 DNA sequence: TGTGCCAGCAGCCCACATAGCGGGGACCTCACAGATACGCAGTATTTT. It yields the protein CASSPHSGDLTDTQYF. V usage is TRBV7-2 and J usage is TRBJ2-3; the match to TRBD2 covers 8 bases. Germline V gives CDR1 SGHTA, CDR2 FQGNSA. This CDR3 is built from 16 residues. J gave up 2 bases and V 5 bases, and 9 bases lay outside the gene matches.

Only one count was recorded for this clone. This chain uses TRBV4-3 with TRBJ2-1, with D possibly matching TRBD1 (5 bases). Per germline, CDR1 LGHNA and CDR2 YSLEER. V was shortened by 1 base and J by 6 bases, with 7 bases between the two germline ends. The CDR3 runs 13 residues. In DNA form, the CDR3 reads TGCGCCAGCAGCCAAGTGACAGCCAATGAGCAGTTCTTC. It specifies CASSQVTANEQFF.

The chain carries TRBV6-5 and TRBJ2-7; TRBD2 agrees at 13 bases. V lost 8 bases, J lost 4 bases, and 8 bases stayed unmatched. This CDR3 contains 15 residues. Per germline, CDR1 MNHEY and CDR2 SVGAGI. The CDR3 loop reads CASRTSGRGGYEQYF. The CDR3 DNA sequence: TGTGCCAGCCGGACTAGCGGGAGAGGTGGATACGAGCAGTACTTC.

V and J are TRBV6-5 and TRBJ2-5, with a weak D call TRBD1 (5 bases). Trimming cost V 0 bases and J 1 base, with 6 bases left between them. Germline lookup yields CDR1 MNHEY and CDR2 SVGAGI. The CDR3 runs to 14 residues. Here the CDR3 DNA reads TGTGCCAGCAGTTACTCCCAGGGCCAAGAGACCCAGTACTTC. Translating it yields CASSYSQGQETQYF.

The V and J genes are TRBV11-3 and TRBJ2-3; 11 nucleotides agree with TRBD2. V was clipped by 5 bases and J by 2 bases; unmatched bases: 6. Germline-derived CDR1 and CDR2 are SGHNT and YENEEA. This CDR3 comprises 16 residues. The CDR3 sequence is CASSVAGGGSTDTQYF. CDR3 coding DNA: TGTGCCAGCAGCGTAGCGGGAGGGGGATCCACAGATACGCAGTATTTT. The full variable domain, its missing parts supplied by reference TRBV11-3 and TRBJ2-3, is EAGVVQSPRYKIIEKKQPVAFWCNPISGHNTLYWYLQNLGQGPELLIRYENEEAVDDSQLPKDRFSAERLKGVDSTLKIQPAELGDSAVYLCASSVAGGGSTDTQYFGPGTRLTVL.

This clone was recorded only once. The J gene is TRBJ2-7, the V gene TRBV2; TRBD1 matches at 8 bases. Germline V CDR1 and CDR2: SNHLY, FYNNEI. The CDR3 extends over 12 amino acids. V lost 8 bases and J lost 4; bases outside the gene matches: 4. The DNA of the CDR3 is TGTGCCAGCGGGACAGGCCTTTACGAGCAGTACTTC. Amino acid sequence: CASGTGLYEQYF. Using reference TRBV2 and TRBJ2-7 for the parts outside the CDR3, the full variable domain is EPEVTQTPSHQVTQMGQEVILRCVPISNHLYFYWYRQILGQKVEFLVSFYNNEISEKSEIFDDQFSVERPDGSNFTLKIRSTKLEDSAMYFCASGTGLYEQYFGPGTRLTVT.

V is TRBV28 and J is TRBJ2-7; the match to TRBD2 covers 7 bases. Germline CDR1 reads MDHEN; CDR2 reads SYDVKM. Unmatched junction bases numbered 4, after V lost 8 bases and J lost 3 bases. This CDR3 has 12 amino acids. The CDR3 loop is CASGPGGYEQYF. The CDR3 DNA follows: TGTGCCAGCGGTCCGGGAGGCTACGAGCAGTACTTC. The full variable domain, its missing parts supplied by reference TRBV28 and TRBJ2-7, is DVKVTQSSRYLVKRTGEKVFLECVQDMDHENMFWYRQDPGLGLRLIYFSYDVKMKEKGDIPEGYSVSREKKERFSLILESASTNQTSMYLCASGPGGYEQYFGPGTRLTVT.

The chain couples TRBV28 to TRBJ1-2, with D possibly being TRBD1 (6 bases). The germline gives CDR1 MDHEN, CDR2 SYDVKM. The CDR3 is made up of 13 amino acids. Trimming took off 5 bases at V and 8 bases at J, with 15 bases between the two ends. The CDR3 spells CASSPQRGEGYTF. CDR3 DNA sequence: TGTGCCAGCAGTCCTCAGAGGGGGGAGGGCTACACCTTC.

This rearrangement joins TRBV6-5 to TRBJ1-2; possible D gene TRBD1, 5 bases. CDR1 is MNHEY, CDR2 SVGAGI, per germline. CDR3 size: 15 residues. Trimming removed 0 bases at V and 4 bases at J, with 12 bases between. DNA for the CDR3: TGTGCCAGCAGTTACTCCGCCAGGGACCTCTATGGCTACACCTTC. Protein: CASSYSARDLYGYTF.

The chain recombines TRBV29-1 with TRBJ2-7, with 8 bases that match TRBD2. The J segment lost 3 bases and the V segment lost 0 bases, leaving 25 bases of the junction unmatched. CDR1 and CDR2 from the germline V gene are SQVTM and ANQGSEA. The CDR3 sequence is 21 residues long. CDR3 protein: CSVEDRGSGNTSKGSGYEQYF. Written as DNA, the CDR3 is TGCAGCGTTGAAGATAGGGGTAGCGGGAATACTTCTAAGGGGTCAGGCTACGAGCAGTACTTC.

J is TRBJ2-5 and V is TRBV11-3; 7 nucleotides agree with TRBD2. CDR1 is SGHNT and CDR2 is YENEEA in the germline V gene. The CDR3 spans 13 residues. V shed 1 base, J shed 4 bases, and the junction held 0 bases outside the gene matches. The DNA for the CDR3 is TGTGCCAGCAGCTTAGCGGGGGGAGAGACCCAGTACTTC. It is translated as CASSLAGGETQYF.

In the case of this clone: Different DNA sequences within this sample yield the same CDR3. The chain is built from TRBV7-9 and TRBJ2-7; no firm D call. CDR1 SEHNR and CDR2 FQNEAQ come from the germline V gene (reference sequence). The germline V and J ends were trimmed by 3 bases and 4 bases, with 7 bases remaining between them. The CDR3 consists of 12 residues. CDR3 in amino acids: CASSFDSYEQYF. The DNA of the CDR3 is TGTGCCAGCAGCTTTGACTCTTACGAGCAGTACTTC.

The chain uses TRBV7-9 and TRBJ2-1; D is undetermined. The CDR3 contains 12 residues. V lost 3 bases, J lost 6 bases, and 6 bases lay in between. Germline V gene sequence: CDR1 SEHNR, CDR2 FQNEAQ (reference sequence). CDR3 nucleotides: TGTGCCAGCAGCTTTCACAGCAATGAGCAGTTCTTC. Its translation: CASSFHSNEQFF.

V gene TRBV2 combines with J gene TRBJ2-6, with D perhaps given as TRBD1 or TRBD2 (6 bases each). This CDR3 region has 20 residues. Germline assignment: CDR1 SNHLY and CDR2 FYNNEI. V shed 4 bases and J shed 3 bases, with 25 bases lying between them. CDR3 sequence reads: CASSVGFGKGGSGGANVLTF. The DNA for the CDR3 is TGTGCCAGCAGTGTTGGTTTTGGGAAGGGGGGCAGCGGTGGGGCCAACGTCCTGACTTTC.

The genes are TRBV6-5 and TRBJ2-7, with 7 nucleotides matching TRBD1. Germline CDR1 and CDR2: MNHEY and SVGAGI. There are 15 residues in the CDR3. V lost 5 bases, J lost 2 bases, and 9 bases stayed unmatched. CDR3 protein: CASSTDRVLTYEQYF. The CDR3 nucleotides are TGTGCCAGCAGTACCGACAGGGTCCTCACCTACGAGCAGTACTTC.